These T cell receptor beta chains were read from a single sample in a study of T cell repertoires in cytomegalovirus infection. TCRdb re-called the reads with MiXCR, one entry per CDR3 protein. This table holds around 530,000 distinct CDR3 sequences, 16% found once. Sequencing used CD8+ T cells from PBMCs. The receptors shown here come from a human donor in good health (CMV status not recorded). Some clones in this sample may be carry-over from other donors' samples. Both conserved end residues are part of each CDR3. Fields, in order: J gene, D gene, V gene, CDR3 protein. A D gene is named only where the DNA matches it firmly.

>TRBJ2-1|-|TRBV11-1
CASNWGSSYNEQFF
>TRBJ1-1|-|TRBV6-6
CVSTINMNTEAFF
>TRBJ2-7|-|TRBV2
CATFRDKGNYEQYF
>TRBJ2-1|-|TRBV29-1
CSVEDRGYYNEQFF
>TRBJ2-7|-|TRBV20-1
CSAEPFTSGTSYEQYF
>TRBJ1-4|-|TRBV28
CASSHQVGGPNEKLFF
>TRBJ1-2|TRBD1|TRBV28
CASRGDRGDNYGYTF
>TRBJ2-3|-|TRBV12-3/TRBV12-4
CASTLGTTSTDTQYF
>TRBJ2-1|-|TRBV5-4
CASSHPRGRGGSYNEQFF
>TRBJ2-5|-|TRBV6-1
CASSEVGQKETQYF
>TRBJ2-7|TRBD1|TRBV6-1
CASSERQGLIYEQYF
>TRBJ2-1|-|TRBV6-1
CASSELVSNEQFF
>TRBJ2-2|TRBD1|TRBV27
CASAGTGDSGELFF
>TRBJ2-1|-|TRBV27
CASSILPPGQGSYNEQFF
>TRBJ1-4|-|TRBV6-5
CASSSVEGEKLFF
>TRBJ2-2|TRBD2|TRBV7-8
CASSLVASGRRNTGELFF
>TRBJ2-1|TRBD2|TRBV7-9
CASSLATSGRDEQFF
>TRBJ2-3|-|TRBV4-1
CASSQPMRSSTDTQYF
>TRBJ1-1|-|TRBV14
CASSQEGAGPTEAFF
>TRBJ1-3|-|TRBV12-3/TRBV12-4
CASTAGNSIYF
>TRBJ2-7|TRBD1|TRBV20-1
CSARADRGSEQYF
>TRBJ2-7|TRBD1|TRBV7-2
CASSLERGQRSYEQYF
>TRBJ1-3|-|TRBV15
CATSDNRVSSGNTIYF
>TRBJ2-7|TRBD2|TRBV7-2
CASSPLAGGTYEQYF
>TRBJ1-2|TRBD1|TRBV7-3
CASSLDREIYGYTF
>TRBJ2-7|TRBD1|TRBV15
CATGQGAYEQYF
>TRBJ2-7|TRBD1|TRBV5-6
CASSPTGFIHEQYF
>TRBJ2-2|TRBD1|TRBV7-2
CASSLAASTTGRTHGELLF
>TRBJ2-4|TRBD1|TRBV19
CASSHWTGFSKNIQYF
>TRBJ1-6|TRBD1|TRBV28
CASIAGGYYNSPLHF
>TRBJ2-7|TRBD1|TRBV12-3/TRBV12-4
CASSSDREYEQYF
>TRBJ1-5|TRBD1|TRBV7-9
CASSLSQGPYRENQPQHF
>TRBJ2-2|-|TRBV18
CASYRGSTNTGELFF
>TRBJ2-3|-|TRBV7-2
CASSLWPGLEDTQYF
>TRBJ2-5|-|TRBV7-9
CASSLGKQETQYF
>TRBJ2-5|TRBD2|TRBV6-1
CASIGGTSGGGSQETQYF
>TRBJ2-6|-|TRBV27
CASSFLTGFGSGANVLTF
>TRBJ1-1|-|TRBV27
CASSDALITEAFF
>TRBJ1-1|TRBD1|TRBV7-3
CASSISGGNRNTEAFF
>TRBJ1-2|TRBD1|TRBV27
CASRGQGYGYTF
>TRBJ2-7|-|TRBV6-5
CASSWGTDEQYF
>TRBJ2-7|TRBD2|TRBV20-1
CSAPGTSGLDEQYF
>TRBJ2-3|-|TRBV7-8
CASSLIWNAQYF
>TRBJ2-7|TRBD2|TRBV2
CASSELTDRLAQRGSEQYF
>TRBJ1-5|-|TRBV12-3/TRBV12-4
CASSSKQVGADQPQHF
>TRBJ1-1|-|TRBV7-9
CASSLRPRGTEAFF
>TRBJ2-7|TRBD2|TRBV20-1
CSAASAGDSYEQYF
>TRBJ2-1|TRBD1|TRBV11-2
CASSGTGGPTDEQFF
>TRBJ2-1|TRBD2|TRBV19
CASSIAGGQYNEQFF
>TRBJ2-7|TRBD1|TRBV12-3/TRBV12-4
CASGYRTGAEQYF
>TRBJ2-1|TRBD2|TRBV6-6
CASSSDGRGYNEQFF
>TRBJ2-2|TRBD2|TRBV28
CASSLPGLAGGGGTGELFF
>TRBJ2-5|-|TRBV7-9
CASSLPGQPFGETQYF
>TRBJ2-7|TRBD2|TRBV6-1
CASSGGLAASYEQYF
>TRBJ2-3|-|TRBV12-3/TRBV12-4
CASTGSGSTDTQYF
>TRBJ1-1|-|TRBV3-1
CASSEWGLGTEAFF